The sequence of this T cell receptor beta chain was determined in a study of cytomegalovirus exposure and HLA in healthy donors. Study results and limitations: Prediction of most subjects' HLA-A and HLA-B alleles by TCR beta sequences was reportedly accurate. Judged likely to be a sequencing artifact was a cluster of highly shared sequence variants.

To note about this clone: The antigen remains unidentified. An end of the junction differs from the germline gene, which may be a read error.

Germline V gene lookup returns CDR1 SNHLY and CDR2 FYNNEI. The CDR3 has 14 amino acids. With 60 Vbeta and 13 Jbeta primers, the PCR was carried out. The method was immunoSEQ multiplex PCR; TCRdb's version includes in-frame clones alone and lacks a portion of them. The data contain approximately 210,000 clones, about 80% of them seen just once; the ten biggest clones take up about 9.4%. The material sequenced was PBMCs. This TCR came from a woman between 50 and 59 years old in good health and CMV-seropositive. V and J are TRBV2 and TRBJ2-2, with D uncertain. CDR3 nucleotide sequence: TGTGTCAGCAAACCCGGTACGAACACCGGGGAGCTGTTTTTT. Translated: CVSKPGTNTGELFF.